These 23 T cell receptor beta chains originate from one sample sequenced in a study of cytomegalovirus exposure and HLA in healthy donors. PCR was performed using 60 Vbeta and 13 Jbeta primers. This table comes from immunoSEQ multiplex PCR, and its TCRdb copy is limited to in-frame clones, with some not included. Among 150,000 to 200,000 clones listed, over 80% were seen once. The sequenced sample consisted of PBMCs. The receptors here all came from a man aged 35-49 years in good health and CMV-seropositive.

This clone was counted only a few times. This sequence joins TRBV4-3 and TRBJ2-7, with a tentative D call TRBD1 (6 bases). Per the germline V gene, CDR1 is LGHNA and CDR2 is YSLEER. Trimming took 4 bases from V and 1 from J, leaving 8 bases between them. The CDR3 extends over 13 amino acids. The CDR3 DNA is TGCGCCAGCAGCCCGGGACATTCCTACGAGCAGTACTTC. It is translated as CASSPGHSYEQYF.

This chain uses TRBV7-3 with TRBJ2-3, with D perhaps TRBD2 (7 bases). V was pared by 3 bases and J by 4 bases, with 14 bases between. Germline CDR1 is SGHTA and CDR2 is FQGTGA. This CDR3 spans 15 amino acids. The CDR3 DNA follows: TGTGCCAGCAGCTTGGTAAAGGGGGGGGCAGATACGCAGTATTTT. It codes for CASSLVKGGADTQYF.

V and J are TRBV5-1 and TRBJ2-7, with 7 bases matching TRBD2. V shed 4 bases, J shed 2 bases, and the junction held 3 bases outside the gene matches. The CDR3 spans 13 residues. The germline gives CDR1 SGHRS, CDR2 YFSETQ. CDR3 region: CASSEGTTYEQYF. CDR3 DNA: TGCGCCAGCAGCGAGGGGACTACCTACGAGCAGTACTTC.

This sequence joins TRBV27 and TRBJ2-2, with 8 nucleotides matching TRBD2. The CDR3 covers 16 residues. The germline CDR1 and CDR2 sequences are MNHEY and SMNVEV (reference sequence). After removal of 6 bases from V and 2 bases from J, the junction contained 8 bases not matched to a gene. CDR3 coding DNA: TGTGCCAGCAGACCCCGGGGGGGAACTAACACCGGGGAGCTGTTTTTT. This codes for CASRPRGGTNTGELFF.

This clone was counted only a few times. The rearrangement joins TRBV7-6 to TRBJ2-3, with D perhaps TRBD2 (5 bases). The CDR3 spans 17 residues. Between the trimmed V and J ends, which lost 3 bases and 3 bases, there was a span of 19 bases. Germline CDR1 and CDR2: SGHVS and FNYEAQ. The CDR3: CASSLAGGRGPTDTQYF. DNA for the CDR3: TGTGCCAGCAGCTTGGCCGGAGGTCGGGGTCCGACAGATACGCAGTATTTT.

The chain links TRBV6-6 to TRBJ1-5; D is uncertain. The V gene's germline CDR1 is MNHNY and CDR2 SVGAGI (reference sequence). CDR3 length: 13 residues. Deletions cut 2 bases from V and 3 bases from J, with 5 bases between. The CDR3 is CASSYPSNQPQHF. The CDR3 DNA sequence: TGTGCCAGCAGTTACCCTTCCAATCAGCCCCAGCATTTT.

This sequence joins TRBV5-4 and TRBJ1-1; 9 nucleotides match TRBD1. The CDR3 has 15 amino acids. Germline V CDR1 and CDR2: SGHNT, YYREEE (reference sequence). Germline trimming cut 1 base from V and 1 base from J; bases unmatched to any gene: 2. The CDR3 coding sequence is TGTGCCAGCAGCTTGAGGACAGGGGAGAACACTGAAGCTTTCTTT. This encodes CASSLRTGENTEAFF.

The chain employs TRBV6-1 and TRBJ1-3; D is unclear. Germline values: CDR1 MNHNS, CDR2 SASEGT. Trimming took 2 bases from V and 0 from J, leaving 8 bases between them. The CDR3 extends over 15 amino acids. The CDR3 region is CASSEQPSSGNTIYF. The CDR3 bases are TGTGCCAGCAGTGAACAACCGAGCTCTGGAAACACCATATATTTT.

This clone was seen a single time. The chain links TRBV6-5 to TRBJ1-2; tentative D call: TRBD1 (5 bases). V was trimmed by 7 bases and J by 12 bases, leaving 12 bases between them. Per the germline V gene, CDR1 is MNHEY and CDR2 is SVGAGI. This CDR3 region has 10 residues. The CDR3 nucleotides read TGTGCCAGCACCTGGACACTACACACCTTC. Translated, it gives CASTWTLHTF.

The rearrangement joins TRBV19 to TRBJ1-1; possible D gene TRBD1, 5 bases. V gave up 3 bases and J gave up 5 bases, with 19 bases separating them. Germline CDR1 reads LNHDA; CDR2 reads SQIVND (reference sequence). The length of the CDR3 is 16 residues. Here the CDR3 reads CASSMLSGLPGTEAFF. The CDR3 DNA reads TGTGCCAGTAGTATGCTCTCGGGACTCCCGGGGACTGAAGCTTTCTTT. The whole variable domain, remainder taken from reference TRBV19 and TRBJ1-1, is DGGITQSPKYLFRKEGQNVTLSCEQNLNHDAMYWYRQDPGQGLRLIYYSQIVNDFQKGDIAEGYSVSREKKESFPLTVTSAQKNPTAFYLCASSMLSGLPGTEAFFGQGTRLTVV.

V gene TRBV4-3 combines with J gene TRBJ1-2, with D hard to call. Per germline, CDR1 LGHNA and CDR2 YSLEER. The CDR3 is 14 amino acids. V was pared by 0 bases and J by 5 bases, with 10 bases between. The CDR3 DNA sequence: TGCGCCAGCAGCCAAGACCGGTCGCCGTATGGCTACACCTTC. This encodes CASSQDRSPYGYTF.

The chain links TRBV20-1 to TRBJ2-7; D perhaps matches TRBD1 (6 bases). Trimming took 4 bases from V and 3 from J, leaving 7 bases between them. The CDR3 length is 11 residues. The germline gives CDR1 DFQATT, CDR2 SNEGSKA (reference sequence). CDR3 DNA: TGCAGTGCTATGGACAGCTACGAGCAGTACTTC. Protein: CSAMDSYEQYF.

The gene calls are TRBV6-5 and TRBJ1-1; possible D gene TRBD1, 5 bases. Germline assignment: CDR1 MNHEY and CDR2 SVGAGI. The CDR3 loop spans 15 amino acids. Trimming cost V 0 bases and J 1 base, with 9 bases left between them. Here the CDR3 reads CASSYSAGQNTEAFF. Written as DNA, the CDR3 is TGTGCCAGCAGTTACTCGGCAGGACAGAACACTGAAGCTTTCTTT.

This clone was detected once. This rearrangement joins TRBV6-5 to TRBJ1-2; D is unresolved. V gave up 2 bases and J gave up 4 bases, with 8 bases separating them. Germline V lookup: CDR1 MNHEY, CDR2 SVGAGI. This CDR3 contains 13 residues. CDR3 bases: TGTGCCAGCAGTTACGGGGAGCTCTATGGCTACACCTTC. It encodes CASSYGELYGYTF.

DNA for the CDR3: TGTGCCAGCAGCTCCGGGACTAGCGGGGGGGCCGGCTACGAGCAGTACTTC. The encoded protein is CASSSGTSGGAGYEQYF. The chain links TRBV28 to TRBJ2-7; 16 bases are shared with TRBD2. The CDR3 has 17 residues. Trimming took 6 bases from V and 3 from J; bases not matched to a gene: 8. The germline CDR1 and CDR2 sequences are MDHEN and SYDVKM.

V is TRBV2 and J is TRBJ2-2; TRBD2 aligns across 11 bases. CDR1 SNHLY and CDR2 FYNNEI come from the germline V gene. The J segment lost 5 bases and the V segment lost 6 bases, leaving 2 bases of the junction unmatched. The CDR3 spans 14 residues. The CDR3 DNA follows: TGTGCCAGCAGGAGACTAGCGGGGACCGGGGAGCTGTTTTTT. Translated: CASRRLAGTGELFF.

The chain links TRBV11-2 to TRBJ1-1; D uncertain. Looked up from germline, CDR1 is SGHAT and CDR2 is FQNNGV. The CDR3 has 13 residues. Trimming shortened V by 1 base and J by 3 bases, and 6 bases separated the two germline ends. The CDR3 sequence is CASSLVPDTEAFF. The CDR3 coding sequence is TGTGCCAGCAGCTTAGTCCCTGACACTGAAGCTTTCTTT. Drawing the rest from reference TRBV11-2 and TRBJ1-1, the complete variable domain is EAGVAQSPRYKIIEKRQSVAFWCNPISGHATLYWYQQILGQGPKLLIQFQNNGVVDDSQLPKDRFSAERLKGVDSTLKIQPAKLEDSAVYLCASSLVPDTEAFFGQGTRLTVV.

The chain is built from TRBV27 and TRBJ2-3, with 7 bases aligning to TRBD2. Germline CDR1 MNHEY, CDR2 SMNVEV (reference sequence). Losses at the gene ends were 2 bases for V and 8 bases for J; bases not matched to a gene: 4. The CDR3 is made up of 13 amino acids. Written as DNA, the CDR3 is TGTGCCAGCAGTTTAGGCGGGACTACTACGCAGTATTTT. This encodes CASSLGGTTTQYF.

The table lists this clone with a count of one. This chain joins TRBV4-2 and TRBJ1-6; possibly TRBD1 for D (5 bases). The CDR3 length is 14 residues. V was clipped by 0 bases and J by 7 bases, with 7 bases between them. Germline values: CDR1 LGHNA, CDR2 YNFKEQ. CDR3 bases: TGTGCCAGCAGCCAAGAAGGGGAAAATTCACCCCTCCACTTT. Its protein product is CASSQEGENSPLHF.

In this sample, this clone turned up a few times. V gene TRBV5-6 combines with J gene TRBJ1-4; D gene unclear. The CDR3 covers 14 residues. V lost 0 bases and J 5 bases, leaving 8 bases between the germline ends. Germline assignment: CDR1 SGHDT and CDR2 YYEEEE. The CDR3 nucleotides are TGTGCCAGCAGCTTGGAACAGAACAATGAAAAACTGTTTTTT. Protein sequence: CASSLEQNNEKLFF.

A single count supports this clone. As DNA, the CDR3 is TGTGCCAGCAGCATCTCCGGGACACGCGAGACCCAGTACTTC. Translation gives CASSISGTRETQYF. This chain uses TRBV9 with TRBJ2-5; D possibly corresponds to TRBD1 (6 bases). V dropped 4 bases and J dropped 5 bases, with 15 bases sitting between them. Per germline, CDR1 SGDLS and CDR2 YYNGEE. The CDR3 extends over 14 amino acids.

The J gene is TRBJ2-3, the V gene TRBV6-5, with TRBD1 as a possible D gene (6 bases). This CDR3 is built from 13 residues. V was trimmed by 7 bases and J by 2 bases, leaving 10 bases between them. The V gene's germline CDR1 is MNHEY and CDR2 SVGAGI. CDR3 sequence reads: CASIAGDTDTQYF. The CDR3 DNA reads as TGTGCCAGCATAGCAGGGGACACAGATACGCAGTATTTT.

J is TRBJ2-1 and V is TRBV4-2; D not resolved. Trimming pared 0 bases from V and 8 bases from J, leaving 8 bases between. This CDR3 has 13 residues. Per the germline V gene, CDR1 is LGHNA and CDR2 is YNFKEQ. The CDR3 reads CASSQDLPDEQFF. The CDR3 DNA follows: TGTGCCAGCAGCCAAGATCTGCCGGATGAGCAGTTCTTC.